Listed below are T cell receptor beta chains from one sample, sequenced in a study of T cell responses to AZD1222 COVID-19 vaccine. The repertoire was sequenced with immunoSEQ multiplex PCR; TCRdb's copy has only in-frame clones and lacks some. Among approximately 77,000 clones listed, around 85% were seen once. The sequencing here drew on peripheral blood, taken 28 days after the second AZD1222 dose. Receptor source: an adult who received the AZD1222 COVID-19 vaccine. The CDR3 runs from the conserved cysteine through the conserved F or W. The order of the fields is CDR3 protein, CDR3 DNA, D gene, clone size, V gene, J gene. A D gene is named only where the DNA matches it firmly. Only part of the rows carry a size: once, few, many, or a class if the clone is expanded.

CDR3: CASTRGTSRAKNIQYF
DNA: TGTGCCAGCACCAGGGGGACATCTCGGGCCAAAAACATTCAGTACTTC
D: TRBD1
size: few
V: TRBV2
J: TRBJ2-4

CDR3: CASIGNGRTDTEAFF
DNA: TGTGCCAGCATTGGAAATGGCAGGACTGACACTGAAGCTTTCTTT
D: .
size: .
V: TRBV28
J: TRBJ1-1

CDR3: CASSRRTGEYYGYTF
DNA: TGTGCCAGCAGCCGGAGGACAGGGGAGTACTATGGCTACACCTTC
D: TRBD1
size: .
V: TRBV3-1/TRBV3-2
J: TRBJ1-2

CDR3: CASSTSGRRSEQYF
DNA: TGTGCCAGCAGCACTAGCGGGAGAAGGAGCGAGCAGTACTTC
D: TRBD2
size: .
V: TRBV11-2
J: TRBJ2-7

CDR3: CASSLVDRLYEQYF
DNA: TGTGCCAGCAGTTTAGTAGACAGACTTTACGAGCAGTACTTC
D: .
size: .
V: TRBV27
J: TRBJ2-7

CDR3: CASSYAGTGITSPLHF
DNA: TGTGCCAGCAGTTATGCCGGGACAGGAATCACTTCACCCCTCCACTTT
D: TRBD1
size: .
V: TRBV6-5
J: TRBJ1-6

CDR3: CATEDRGHQYGYTF
DNA: TGTGCCACCGAGGACAGGGGACACCAATATGGCTACACCTTC
D: TRBD1
size: .
V: TRBV6-5
J: TRBJ1-2

CDR3: CAISDQGANTEAFF
DNA: TGTGCCATCAGTGATCAGGGGGCGAACACTGAAGCTTTCTTT
D: TRBD1
size: once
V: TRBV10-3
J: TRBJ1-1

CDR3: CAFGTERLAADTQYF
DNA: TGTGCCTTCGGGACCGAGAGGCTAGCAGCAGATACGCAGTATTTT
D: .
size: .
V: TRBV30
J: TRBJ2-3

CDR3: CASSLAGGGGYGYTF
DNA: TGTGCCAGCAGCTTAGCAGGGGGCGGTGGCTATGGCTACACCTTC
D: TRBD1
size: .
V: TRBV7-9
J: TRBJ1-2

CDR3: CATSRVQGSYNEQFF
DNA: TGTGCCACCAGCAGAGTTCAGGGCTCCTACAATGAGCAGTTCTTC
D: .
size: .
V: TRBV15
J: TRBJ2-1

CDR3: CASSQEPGLAVPGELFF
DNA: TGCGCCAGCAGTCAAGAACCGGGACTAGCAGTCCCCGGGGAGCTGTTTTTT
D: TRBD2
size: .
V: TRBV23-1
J: TRBJ2-2

CDR3: CASSLAGPGVPQHF
DNA: TGTGCCAGCAGTTTGGCCGGCCCAGGGGTACCCCAGCATTTT
D: .
size: once
V: TRBV28
J: TRBJ1-5

CDR3: CASRAGGNPPTNEKLFF
DNA: TGTGCCAGCAGGGCCGGGGGCAACCCCCCAACTAATGAAAAACTGTTTTTT
D: .
size: .
V: TRBV7-3
J: TRBJ1-4

CDR3: CASSLESGTIVPQHF
DNA: TGTGCCAGCAGCTTAGAGAGTGGGACAATCGTGCCCCAGCATTTT
D: .
size: .
V: TRBV7-2
J: TRBJ1-5

CDR3: CASSRQARGPQHF
DNA: TGTGCCAGCAGCCGACAGGCAAGGGGGCCCCAGCATTTT
D: .
size: .
V: TRBV12-3/TRBV12-4
J: TRBJ1-5

CDR3: CASSKGSGTEVMGAFF
DNA: TGTGCCAGCAGCAAAGGGTCCGGGACAGAAGTGATGGGGGCTTTCTTT
D: .
size: .
V: TRBV21-1
J: TRBJ1-1

CDR3: CASSSPWTGYGYTF
DNA: TGTGCCAGCAGCTCACCATGGACAGGTTATGGCTACACCTTC
D: TRBD1
size: .
V: TRBV5-4
J: TRBJ1-2

CDR3: CASSLIKYGYTF
DNA: TGTGCCAGCAGTTTAATCAAATATGGCTACACCTTC
D: .
size: .
V: TRBV28
J: TRBJ1-2

CDR3: CASSLVGVGQYF
DNA: TGTGCCAGCAGCTTAGTGGGCGTGGGGCAGTACTTC
D: .
size: .
V: TRBV7-9
J: TRBJ2-7

CDR3: CASSLAEQGPEKLFF
DNA: TGTGCCAGCAGCTTAGCGGAGCAGGGACCCGAAAAACTGTTTTTT
D: .
size: .
V: TRBV7-8
J: TRBJ1-4

CDR3: CASGVNQNEQFF
DNA: TGTGCCAGCGGAGTCAACCAGAATGAGCAGTTCTTC
D: .
size: once
V: TRBV28
J: TRBJ2-1

CDR3: CASSSYRGGGEQYF
DNA: TGTGCCAGCAGCTCCTACCGTGGGGGAGGGGAGCAGTACTTC
D: TRBD2
size: .
V: TRBV7-9
J: TRBJ2-7

CDR3: CASSIAAGLNTEAFF
DNA: TGTGCCAGTAGTATAGCGGCAGGTCTGAACACTGAAGCTTTCTTT
D: .
size: .
V: TRBV19
J: TRBJ1-1

CDR3: CASSQTRFWDSTSNYGYTF
DNA: TGTGCCAGCAGCCAAACCCGCTTCTGGGACAGCACATCTAACTATGGCTACACCTTC
D: TRBD1
size: .
V: TRBV3-1/TRBV3-2
J: TRBJ1-2

CDR3: CASSRDRGSHNEQFF
DNA: TGTGCCAGCAGTCGGGACAGGGGGTCCCACAATGAGCAGTTCTTC
D: TRBD1
size: .
V: TRBV7-3
J: TRBJ2-1

CDR3: CASSSSSGGGETQYF
DNA: TGTGCCAGCAGTTCCTCTAGCGGGGGGGGTGAGACCCAGTACTTC
D: TRBD2
size: .
V: TRBV2
J: TRBJ2-5

CDR3: CASSREPNSPLHF
DNA: TGTGCCAGCAGCCGGGAGCCCAATTCACCCCTCCACTTT
D: .
size: few
V: TRBV27
J: TRBJ1-6

CDR3: CASSLGGNARNEQFF
DNA: TGTGCCAGCAGTTTGGGCGGGAACGCGAGAAATGAGCAGTTCTTC
D: .
size: .
V: TRBV28
J: TRBJ2-1

CDR3: CAWSEVGYEQYF
DNA: TGTGCCTGGAGTGAAGTGGGCTACGAGCAGTACTTC
D: .
size: .
V: TRBV30
J: TRBJ2-7

CDR3: CASSLAGGRGDTQYF
DNA: TGTGCCAGCAGCTTAGCGGGAGGGCGGGGAGATACGCAGTATTTT
D: TRBD2
size: .
V: TRBV7-2
J: TRBJ2-3

CDR3: CASSLNGNQPQHF
DNA: TGTGCCAGCAGTCTCAATGGCAATCAGCCCCAGCATTTT
D: .
size: .
V: TRBV12-3/TRBV12-4
J: TRBJ1-5

CDR3: CASSSTMTDYGYTF
DNA: TGTGCCAGCAGTTCCACCATGACGGACTATGGCTACACCTTC
D: .
size: .
V: TRBV28
J: TRBJ1-2

CDR3: CATSDRKDGANYGYTF
DNA: TGTGCCACCAGTGATCGTAAGGACGGGGCTAACTATGGCTACACCTTC
D: .
size: .
V: TRBV24-1
J: TRBJ1-2

CDR3: CASSYLRRGDTEAFF
DNA: TGTGCCAGCAGTTATCTTCGCAGGGGGGATACTGAAGCTTTCTTT
D: TRBD1
size: .
V: TRBV6-5
J: TRBJ1-1

CDR3: CASSPTGTLDGLGTQYF
DNA: TGTGCCAGCAGCCCGACAGGCACTCTGGACGGTTTGGGGACCCAGTACTTC
D: .
size: .
V: TRBV7-3
J: TRBJ2-5

CDR3: CASSEVPQGSYGYTF
DNA: TGTGCCAGCAGTGAAGTCCCCCAAGGGAGCTATGGCTACACCTTC
D: .
size: .
V: TRBV2
J: TRBJ1-2

CDR3: CASSISSGTKNQPQHF
DNA: TGTGCCAGTAGTATATCCTCTGGGACAAAAAATCAGCCCCAGCATTTT
D: .
size: .
V: TRBV19
J: TRBJ1-5

CDR3: CASSPGTGSEQYF
DNA: TGTGCCAGCTCACCAGGGACAGGGAGTGAGCAGTACTTC
D: TRBD1
size: medium-sized
V: TRBV18
J: TRBJ2-7

CDR3: CASSLMGGTDTQYF
DNA: TGTGCCAGCAGCTTAATGGGAGGCACAGATACGCAGTATTTT
D: .
size: once
V: TRBV7-3
J: TRBJ2-3

CDR3: CASSQAETAYQETQYF
DNA: TGTGCCAGCAGCCAAGCTGAGACAGCGTACCAAGAGACCCAGTACTTC
D: .
size: .
V: TRBV3-1/TRBV3-2
J: TRBJ2-5

CDR3: CASSFLGQGYEQYF
DNA: TGTGCCAGCAGCTTCCTAGGACAGGGTTACGAGCAGTACTTC
D: TRBD1
size: .
V: TRBV7-2
J: TRBJ2-7

CDR3: CATSRATGNTEAFF
DNA: TGTGCCACCAGCAGAGCGACAGGGAACACTGAAGCTTTCTTT
D: .
size: .
V: TRBV15
J: TRBJ1-1

CDR3: CASSEDTQYF
DNA: TGTGCCAGCAGTGAGGATACGCAGTATTTT
D: .
size: .
V: TRBV25-1
J: TRBJ2-3

CDR3: CATSDPQGGSQETQYF
DNA: TGTGCCACCAGTGATCCCCAGGGGGGCTCCCAAGAGACCCAGTACTTC
D: .
size: .
V: TRBV24-1
J: TRBJ2-5

CDR3: CASSITGGRDEKLFF
DNA: TGTGCCAGCAGTATAACCGGGGGGCGAGACGAAAAACTGTTTTTT
D: .
size: .
V: TRBV11-2
J: TRBJ1-4

CDR3: CASSRALGTEAFF
DNA: TGTGCCAGCAGCCGGGCCCTCGGCACTGAAGCTTTCTTT
D: .
size: .
V: TRBV3-1/TRBV3-2
J: TRBJ1-1

CDR3: CASSPNVEPQHF
DNA: TGTGCCAGCAGCCCCAATGTGGAACCCCAGCATTTT
D: .
size: .
V: TRBV7-9
J: TRBJ1-5

CDR3: CASSLGLAGTTKNIQYF
DNA: TGTGCCAGCAGTTTAGGACTAGCGGGAACAACCAAAAACATTCAGTACTTC
D: TRBD2
size: .
V: TRBV28
J: TRBJ2-4

CDR3: CASGTGESPLHF
DNA: TGTGCCAGCGGGACAGGGGAATCACCCCTCCACTTT
D: TRBD1
size: .
V: TRBV7-9
J: TRBJ1-6